This entry is about one T cell receptor (beta chain). The antigen is undetermined. Enrolled hyperthyroidism patients had a new diagnosis, a duration under 2 months, and an age of 18 to 65. These data belong to a study of Graves' ophthalmopathy and Graves' hyperthyroidism. Study-level information: Hyperthyroidism qualified as stable when ophthalmopathy did not develop within 18 months of follow-up.

Regarding the study as a whole: Thyroid clonotypes that were expanded above 0.001 frequency mostly also appeared in blood. Using a 13-signature model, the authors split ophthalmopathy from stable hyperthyroidism, with roughly 90% sensitivity and 80% to 84% specificity.

Amplified material comprised TCR beta CDR3 regions derived from RNA transcripts. Scientists carried out first-round RT-PCR using HTBI primers and then a second-round multiplex PCR. Each CDR3 protein gets one entry after TCRdb re-called the multiplex PCR reads with MiXCR. The sample consists of 450,000 to 600,000 distinct CDR3 sequences, roughly 39% of them appearing once. The germline V gene has CDR1 SGHVS and CDR2 FQNEAQ. V was trimmed by 0 bases and J by 7 bases, leaving 8 bases between them. The CDR3 covers 13 residues. The specimen sequenced was peripheral blood or thyroid tissue (not recorded which). The chain employs TRBV7-8 and TRBJ2-3, with D hard to call. The TCR comes from an adult man with Graves' hyperthyroidism. As DNA, the CDR3 is TGTGCCAGCAGCTTAGCGGCGAGGAATACGCAGTATTTT. It translates to CASSLAARNTQYF.